This TCR beta chain was identified in a study of shared clonotypes between healthy human individuals. Data came from immunoSEQ multiplex PCR; TCRdb stores just in-frame clones and leaves some out. The sample lists some 2,000,000 clones, over 85% seen once, with 0.1% to 0.15% in the top ten. Trimming took 5 bases from V and 7 from J, leaving 12 bases between them. CDR1 and CDR2 (germline): SGHAT, FQNNGV. The CDR3 has 13 amino acids. The receptor was isolated from a man younger than 30 in good health. This chain uses TRBV11-2 with TRBJ1-5; the D is unclear. What was sequenced was naive CD4+ T cells sorted from blood. Sample subset: CD45RA+ positively selected. This chain's CDR3 is CASSATLDQPQHF. The CDR3 nucleotides read TGTGCCAGCAGCGCAACCCTAGACCAGCCCCAGCATTTT.